Listed here is a single T cell receptor (beta chain). Its antigen remains unknown. This entry belongs to a study of blood T cells in healthy people across ages. General observations from the study: PBMCs went unsorted, and a conclusive naive versus antigen-experienced comparison was therefore prevented. When one million T cells were used, diversity estimates were thought to be underestimates.

Peripheral blood samples of 9 to 10 milliliters were drawn from each donor. A minimum of 6 million PBMCs was isolated per sample. It was with a sample-barcoded 5' primer and a J-beta primer mix that a second PCR of roughly 7 to 12 cycles was run. TCRdb independently ran MiXCR on the 5' RACE reads; one entry per CDR3 protein. The data contain over a million distinct CDR3 sequences, approximately 63% of them singletons. This TCR derives from a young man in good health. The specimen was blood.

CDR3 bases: TGTGCCAGCAGTGAGTTGGCAGGCCCCACCGGGGAGCTGTTTTTT. Translated, it gives CASSELAGPTGELFF. The chain combines TRBV25-1 with TRBJ2-2; D is uncertain. The CDR3 consists of 15 residues. Trimming left V 3 bases short and J 4 bases short, with 12 bases between. Germline V gene data show CDR1 as MGHDK and CDR2 as SYGVNS.